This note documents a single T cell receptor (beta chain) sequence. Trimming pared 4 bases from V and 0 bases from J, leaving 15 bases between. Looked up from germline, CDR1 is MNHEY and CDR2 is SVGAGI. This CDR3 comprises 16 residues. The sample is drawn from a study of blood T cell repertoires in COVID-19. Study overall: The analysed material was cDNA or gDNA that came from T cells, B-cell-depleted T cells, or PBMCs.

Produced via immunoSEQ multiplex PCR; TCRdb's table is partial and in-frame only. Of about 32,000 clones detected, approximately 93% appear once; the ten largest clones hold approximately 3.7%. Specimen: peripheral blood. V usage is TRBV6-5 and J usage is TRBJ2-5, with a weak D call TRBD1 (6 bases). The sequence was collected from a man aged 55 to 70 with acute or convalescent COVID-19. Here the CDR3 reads CASSSNRVKYQETQYF. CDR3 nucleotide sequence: TGTGCCAGCAGTTCCAACAGGGTAAAGTACCAAGAGACCCAGTACTTC.